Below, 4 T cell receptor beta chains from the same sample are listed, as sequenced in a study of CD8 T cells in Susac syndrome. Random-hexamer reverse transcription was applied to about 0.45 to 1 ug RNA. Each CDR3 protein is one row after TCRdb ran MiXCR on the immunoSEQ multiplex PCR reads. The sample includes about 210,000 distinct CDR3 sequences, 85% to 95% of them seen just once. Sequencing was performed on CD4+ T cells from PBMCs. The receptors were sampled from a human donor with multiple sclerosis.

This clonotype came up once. In DNA form, the CDR3 reads TGTGCCAGCAGTTATCCGGGGACAGGGAACATTCAGTACTTC. Protein sequence: CASSYPGTGNIQYF. The chain uses TRBV6-2 or TRBV6-3 and TRBJ2-4; 9 nucleotides match TRBD1. Germline V gene lookup returns CDR1 MNHEY and CDR2 SVGEGT. J lost 7 bases, V lost 3 bases, and 4 bases had no gene match. This CDR3 contains 14 residues.

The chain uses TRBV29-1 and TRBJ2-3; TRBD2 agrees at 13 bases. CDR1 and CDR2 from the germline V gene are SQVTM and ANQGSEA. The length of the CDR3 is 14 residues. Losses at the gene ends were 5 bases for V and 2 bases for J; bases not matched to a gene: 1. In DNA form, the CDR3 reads TGCAGCGTTACTAGCGGGGGGGACACAGATACGCAGTATTTT. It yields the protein CSVTSGGDTDTQYF.

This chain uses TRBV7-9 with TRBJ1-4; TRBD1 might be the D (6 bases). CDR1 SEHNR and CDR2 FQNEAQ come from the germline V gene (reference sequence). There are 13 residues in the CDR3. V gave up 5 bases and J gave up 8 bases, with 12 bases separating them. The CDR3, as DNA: TGTGCCAGCAGCCCAGGGGCGCGAGAAAAACTGTTTTTT. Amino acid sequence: CASSPGAREKLFF.

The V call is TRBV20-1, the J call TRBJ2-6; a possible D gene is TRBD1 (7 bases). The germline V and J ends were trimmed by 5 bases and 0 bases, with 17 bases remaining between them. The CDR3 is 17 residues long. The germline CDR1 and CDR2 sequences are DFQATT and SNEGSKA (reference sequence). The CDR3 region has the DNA TGCAGTGCTGGGACTCCCGGGACAGCCTCTGGGGCCAACGTCCTGACTTTC. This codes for CSAGTPGTASGANVLTF.